This T cell receptor (beta chain) was sequenced in a study of metastatic and nonmetastatic thyroid tumors. Study information: The study looked at repertoires side by side in blood and in tumor or nodule tissue from malignant and benign thyroid patients.

Original handling: Researchers built a distant-metastasis classifier for papillary thyroid cancer that drew on CDR3 differences across clinicopathological groups. MiXCR re-clonotyped the PCR reads for TCRdb. For this entry, the V and J calls and clone size follow TCRdb and not the study's own pipeline. Counted here are 30,000 to 35,000 clones, over 15% occurring once; the ten biggest clones make up 3% to 3.5%. Overall study results and limits: Relative to benign nodules, malignant thyroid tumors were reportedly characterized by significantly elevated TCR beta diversity in blood and tumor.

Ahead of thyroid surgery, no patient had received treatment of any kind. This clone was recorded at least ten times. Its cognate antigen is unknown. Specimen: blood. The receptor comes from a female donor with papillary thyroid cancer or a benign thyroid nodule (not recorded which). Some clones in this sample may be carry-over from other donors' samples.

Written as DNA, the CDR3 is TGTGCCAGCAGCTTGGACTGGGAGGGGGACACAGATACGCAGTATTTT. Amino acids: CASSLDWEGDTDTQYF. The chain combines TRBV5-4 with TRBJ2-3; TRBD2 might be the D (7 bases). V lost 0 bases, J lost 2 bases, and 13 bases lay in between. CDR3 length: 16 amino acids. Germline CDR1 is SGHNT and CDR2 is YYREEE (reference sequence).